The clone carrying this TCR beta chain was recorded a few times. What it recognizes is unknown. The data stem from a study of spatial heterogeneity in lung cancer. The CDR3 is 13 amino acids. CDR1 is MNHEY, CDR2 SMNVEV, per germline (reference sequence). Trimming left V 5 bases short and J 6 bases short, with 14 bases between. Time point denoted: sample taken at primary tumor resection. The donor population consisted of about 75 patients with untreated, early-stage non-small cell lung cancer. Tumor, nontumor lung or frozen PBMC supplied whole RNA that was sequenced unsorted. Study conclusions and caveats: Ubiquitous expanded tumor TCRs surfaced in blood more at resection than they did at follow-up.

A unique molecular identifier was carried by every single TCR cDNA molecule. TCRdb ran MiXCR on the 5' RACE reads and lists one entry per CDR3 protein. The data show approximately 11,000 distinct CDR3 sequences, with around 3.4% seen just once and approximately 51% held by the top ten. V gene TRBV27 combines with J gene TRBJ2-7; tentatively, D is TRBD1 or TRBD2 (5 bases each). This receptor was taken from a female donor with early-stage non-small cell lung cancer. Sequencing used PBMCs, obtained at surgery. The DNA of the CDR3 is TGTGCCAGCAGTCCCTGGGACGGGGCCGAGCAGTACTTC. This codes for CASSPWDGAEQYF.